A selection of T cell receptor beta chains follows, all from one sample in a study of shared clonotypes between healthy human individuals. Here immunoSEQ multiplex PCR was the method, and the copy in TCRdb shows in-frame clones only, minus some. Of around 700,000 clones detected, approximately 79% appear once; the ten largest clones hold roughly 1.7%. Sequencing was performed on memory CD4+ T cells sorted from blood. The source is a woman in her 30s in good health. Both conserved end residues are part of each CDR3. The D gene is left open where the match is weak. Size values are once, few and many counts, or a class for expanded clones, and some rows have none.

CASSNTGGANYGYTF TGTGCCAGCAGTAACACAGGGGGAGCTAACTATGGCTACACCTTC . TRBV28 TRBD1 TRBJ1-2 15
CAWAGQGLLGYTF TGTGCCTGGGCTGGACAGGGGCTTCTTGGCTACACCTTC few TRBV30 TRBD1 TRBJ1-2 13
CASGQTNYGYTF TGTGCCAGCGGACAGACTAACTATGGCTACACCTTC few TRBV2 . TRBJ1-2 12
CASSIEKEPHGEKLFF TGTGCCAGTAGTATCGAGAAAGAACCTCACGGTGAAAAACTGTTTTTT . TRBV19 . TRBJ1-4 16
CASSLGGVQETQYF TGTGCCAGCAGCTTAGGAGGCGTTCAAGAGACCCAGTACTTC . TRBV11-3 . TRBJ2-5 14
CASSEGRLGSSYNEQFF TGCGCCAGCAGTGAGGGTCGCCTAGGAAGCTCCTACAATGAGCAGTTCTTC few TRBV10-1 . TRBJ2-1 17
CASSLAPLGQISGNTIYF TGTGCCAGCAGCTTAGCTCCTTTGGGACAAATCTCTGGAAACACCATATATTTT . TRBV7-8 . TRBJ1-3 18
CASSVGYSNQPQHF TGTGCCAGCAGCGTAGGTTATAGCAATCAGCCCCAGCATTTT . TRBV9 . TRBJ1-5 14
CASSSSAPEGYQPQHF TGTGCCAGTAGTTCCTCGGCCCCCGAAGGATATCAGCCCCAGCATTTT . TRBV19 . TRBJ1-5 16
CASSPSSLRETQYF TGTGCCAGCAGTCCTTCTTCCCTTCGGGAGACCCAGTACTTC . TRBV27 . TRBJ2-5 14
CASSVSFSYEQYF TGCGCCAGCAGTGTCAGCTTCTCCTACGAGCAGTACTTC . TRBV10-2 . TRBJ2-7 13
CASSLRPGQDPYGYTF TGTGCCAGCAGCCTTCGCCCGGGACAGGACCCCTATGGCTACACCTTC . TRBV7-2 TRBD1 TRBJ1-2 16
CASSSGTGKGQPQHF TGTGCCAGCTCATCCGGGACAGGGAAAGGGCAGCCCCAGCATTTT . TRBV18 TRBD1 TRBJ1-5 15
CASSLDLAAGGEQFF TGTGCCAGCAGCTTAGATTTAGCAGCGGGAGGTGAGCAGTTCTTC . TRBV11-2 TRBD2 TRBJ2-1 15
CASSLKGGPWRGYTF TGTGCCAGCAGTTTGAAAGGGGGCCCCTGGCGCGGCTACACCTTC . TRBV28 TRBD1 TRBJ1-2 15
CASSLVGTSGYNEQFF TGTGCCAGCAGCTTAGTGGGGACTAGCGGATACAATGAGCAGTTCTTC . TRBV7-2 TRBD2 TRBJ2-1 16
CASGRGAGYTF TGTGCCAGCGGAAGGGGGGCTGGCTACACCTTC . TRBV28 . TRBJ1-2 11
CSARGTAGSTIYF TGCAGCGCCCGAGGTACCGCCGGGAGCACCATATATTTT . TRBV29-1 . TRBJ1-3 13
CASSIDTGAGGYNEQFF TGTGCCAGTAGTATAGATACCGGAGCGGGAGGATACAATGAGCAGTTCTTC . TRBV19 TRBD2 TRBJ2-1 17
CASSEPGQGFGTEAFF TGTGCCAGCAGTGAACCGGGACAGGGATTTGGCACTGAAGCTTTCTTT . TRBV2 TRBD1 TRBJ1-1 16
CASSLRTSAYNEQFF TGTGCCAGCAGCCTGCGGACTAGCGCATACAATGAGCAGTTCTTC . TRBV7-9 TRBD2 TRBJ2-1 15
CASSSPQASYEQYF TGCGCCAGCAGCTCCCCTCAAGCCTCCTACGAGCAGTACTTC once TRBV5-1 . TRBJ2-7 14
CASSRGSGFQNIQYF TGTGCCAGCAGTCGAGGCTCGGGGTTCCAAAACATTCAGTACTTC . TRBV25-1 . TRBJ2-4 15
CASSLGPGQGDEQYF TGCGCCAGCAGCTTGGGTCCGGGACAGGGTGACGAGCAGTACTTC . TRBV5-1 TRBD1 TRBJ2-7 15
CAISTRSYEQYF TGTGCCATCAGTACACGGTCCTACGAGCAGTACTTC few TRBV10-3 . TRBJ2-7 12
CSVDSVTSTDTQYF TGCAGCGTTGACTCGGTAACTAGCACAGATACGCAGTATTTT . TRBV29-1 . TRBJ2-3 14
CASSLGVRAAGANVLTF TGTGCCAGCAGCTTAGGGGTCAGGGCCGCTGGGGCCAACGTCCTGACTTTC . TRBV11-2 . TRBJ2-6 17
CASSRPTGTGGLDTEAFF TGTGCCAGCAGCCGCCCAACCGGGACAGGGGGCCTGGACACTGAAGCTTTCTTT many TRBV7-8 TRBD1 TRBJ1-1 18
CASSDKGVNYGYTF TGCGCCAGCAGTGACAAGGGGGTGAACTATGGCTACACCTTC . TRBV10-2 . TRBJ1-2 14
CASSTSGGSSPLHF TGTGCCAGCAGCACATCAGGGGGCTCTTCACCCCTCCACTTT many TRBV25-1 TRBD1 TRBJ1-6 14
CASSSRQVAYNEQYF TGTGCCAGCAGTTCTAGACAAGTCGCGTATAACGAGCAGTACTTC . TRBV6-1 . TRBJ2-7 15
CASSSPGQGSYNEQFF TGTGCCAGCAGTTCACCGGGACAGGGCTCCTACAATGAGCAGTTCTTC . TRBV28 TRBD1 TRBJ2-1 16
CASSEGQALYNEQFF TGTGCCAGCAGCGAGGGACAGGCCCTCTACAATGAGCAGTTCTTC few TRBV7-3 TRBD1 TRBJ2-1 15
CASSLWARGETQYF TGTGCCAGCAGTTTATGGGCCAGGGGGGAGACCCAGTACTTC . TRBV27 TRBD1 TRBJ2-5 14
CASSGSSGGEQFF TGTGCCAGCAGTGGTTCTAGCGGGGGTGAGCAGTTCTTC . TRBV25-1 TRBD2 TRBJ2-1 13
CSVELSGQSGRGYTF TGCAGCGTTGAACTATCAGGACAGTCAGGTCGGGGCTACACCTTC . TRBV29-1 . TRBJ1-2 15
CASSLEGLAGGQGNIQYF TGTGCCAGCAGCTTGGAGGGACTAGCGGGAGGGCAGGGAAACATTCAGTACTTC . TRBV5-5 TRBD2 TRBJ2-4 18
CASSPDIDYNEQFF TGTGCCAGCAGTCCAGATATCGACTACAATGAGCAGTTCTTC . TRBV7-9 . TRBJ2-1 14
CASRPGSPGELFF TGCGCCAGCAGACCAGGGTCCCCCGGGGAGCTGTTTTTT . TRBV5-1 . TRBJ2-2 13
CASGVTGLTEAFF TGTGCCAGCGGAGTGACAGGGCTAACTGAAGCTTTCTTT . TRBV28 TRBD1 TRBJ1-1 13
CASSRRTSGSSNEQFF TGCGCCAGCAGCCGCCGGACTAGCGGGAGTTCCAATGAGCAGTTCTTC . TRBV4-1 TRBD2 TRBJ2-1 16
CASSEIAGGLSGELFF TGTGCCAGCAGTGAAATAGCGGGAGGGCTCTCCGGGGAGCTGTTTTTT . TRBV2 TRBD2 TRBJ2-2 16
CASNDRSRTQYF TGTGCCAGCAACGACAGGTCTCGGACCCAGTACTTC . TRBV25-1 . TRBJ2-5 12
CASTWGERGAFF TGTGCCAGCACGTGGGGGGAAAGAGGAGCTTTCTTT . TRBV6-1 . TRBJ1-1 12
CASSTVTGVETQYF TGTGCCAGCAGTACCGTAACAGGGGTAGAGACCCAGTACTTC once TRBV6-1 TRBD1 TRBJ2-5 14
CASTNRAPMHYGYTF TGTGCCAGTACTAATCGGGCCCCAATGCATTATGGCTACACCTTC . TRBV19 . TRBJ1-2 15
CASSELGQVSYEQYF TGTGCCAGCAGTGAATTGGGACAGGTCTCCTACGAGCAGTACTTC . TRBV25-1 TRBD1 TRBJ2-7 15
CASSAGNMNTEAFF TGTGCCAGCTCAGCTGGCAACATGAACACTGAAGCTTTCTTT . TRBV18 . TRBJ1-1 14